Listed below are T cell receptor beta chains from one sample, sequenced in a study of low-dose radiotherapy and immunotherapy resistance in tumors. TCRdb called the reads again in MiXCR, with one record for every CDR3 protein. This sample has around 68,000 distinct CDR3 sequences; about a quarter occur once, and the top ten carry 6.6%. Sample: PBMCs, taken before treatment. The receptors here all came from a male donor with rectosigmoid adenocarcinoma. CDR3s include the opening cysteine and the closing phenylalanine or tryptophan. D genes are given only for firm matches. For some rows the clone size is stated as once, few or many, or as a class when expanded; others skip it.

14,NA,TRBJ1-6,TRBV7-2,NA,TGTGCCAGCAGACTAACCGGCGGTAATTCACCCCTCCACTTT,CASRLTGGNSPLHF
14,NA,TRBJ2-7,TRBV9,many,TGTGCCAGCAGCGTAGGGTGGGGGGACTACGAGCAGTACTTC,CASSVGWGDYEQYF
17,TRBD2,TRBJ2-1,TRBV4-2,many,TGTGCCAGCAGCCAGGGCAGCGGGGGGGCTTCCTACAATGAGCAGTTCTTC,CASSQGSGGASYNEQFF
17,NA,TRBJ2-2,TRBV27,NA,TGTGCCAGCAGTGAGGGGGGCGGGGCGACGAACACCGGGGAGCTGTTTTTT,CASSEGGGATNTGELFF
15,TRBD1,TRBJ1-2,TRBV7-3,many,TGTGCCAGCAGCCCTGGACAGGGGGCAGGCTATGGCTACACCTTC,CASSPGQGAGYGYTF
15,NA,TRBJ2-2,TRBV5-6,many,TGTGCCAGCAGCCCAATCAGGGGAAGTGACGGGGAGCTGTTTTTT,CASSPIRGSDGELFF
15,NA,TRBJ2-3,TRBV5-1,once,TGCGCCAGCAGCCCGGGCGGGGCGAAGACAGATACGCAGTATTTT,CASSPGGAKTDTQYF
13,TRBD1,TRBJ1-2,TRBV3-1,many,TGTGCCAGCAGCCGACAGGGGAACTATGGCTACACCTTC,CASSRQGNYGYTF
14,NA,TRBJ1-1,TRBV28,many,TGTGCCAGCAGCCTGGGACACCTAGAGACTGAAGCTTTCTTT,CASSLGHLETEAFF
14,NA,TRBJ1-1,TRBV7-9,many,TGTGCCAGCAGCTCCCGGTTGCTGAACACTGAAGCTTTCTTT,CASSSRLLNTEAFF
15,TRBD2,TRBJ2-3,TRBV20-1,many,TGCAGTGCTGGCCACGGCCTAGCGGGCACAGATACGCAGTATTTT,CSAGHGLAGTDTQYF
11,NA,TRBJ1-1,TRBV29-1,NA,TGCAGCGTTGATATATCGGCTGAAGCTTTCTTT,CSVDISAEAFF
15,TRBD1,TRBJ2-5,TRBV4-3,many,TGCGCCAGCAGCCAAGATACAGGGGTAGGGGAGACCCAGTACTTC,CASSQDTGVGETQYF
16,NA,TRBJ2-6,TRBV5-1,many,TGCGCCAGCGGGACTGCCAGGATGTCTGGGGCCAACGTCCTGACTTTC,CASGTARMSGANVLTF
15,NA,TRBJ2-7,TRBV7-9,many,TGTGCCAGCAGCTTAGCGGGAACTTCGTCCTACGAGCAGTACTTC,CASSLAGTSSYEQYF
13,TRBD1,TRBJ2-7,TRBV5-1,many,TGTGCCAGCAGCTTCCGGGACAGGGGCGAGCAGTACTTC,CASSFRDRGEQYF
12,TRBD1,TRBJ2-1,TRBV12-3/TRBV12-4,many,TGTGCCACCAGGACAGGGCGGCATGAGCAGTTCTTC,CATRTGRHEQFF